These 13 T cell receptor beta chains originate from one sample sequenced in a study of cytomegalovirus exposure and HLA in healthy donors. The PCR made use of 60 Vbeta and 13 Jbeta primers. Repertoires were generated with immunoSEQ multiplex PCR, while TCRdb's copy carries only in-frame clones and drops some. The sample contains about 240,000 clones, over 70% of which appear only once. The sequenced sample consisted of PBMCs. These receptors all stem from a woman aged 60 to 75 in good health and CMV-seropositive.

This clone was seen more than once but under ten times. The chain employs TRBV19 and TRBJ1-1, with a possible D match to TRBD1 (5 bases). In germline, CDR1 is LNHDA, CDR2 SQIVND (reference sequence). Trimming took off 6 bases at V and 0 bases at J, with 14 bases between the two ends. This CDR3 region has 15 residues. The chain's CDR3 is CASREIDSMNTEAFF. As DNA, the CDR3 is TGTGCCAGTAGGGAAATAGACAGCATGAACACTGAAGCTTTCTTT.

CDR3 amino acids: CASSLARTSASYNEQFF. CDR3 sequence (DNA): TGCGCCAGCAGCTTGGCTAGAACTAGCGCCTCCTACAATGAGCAGTTCTTC. V gene TRBV5-1 combines with J gene TRBJ2-1; 7 bases agree with TRBD2. Germline values: CDR1 SGHRS, CDR2 YFSETQ. The V segment lost 0 bases and the J segment 0 bases; nucleotides outside the gene matches: 6. CDR3 length equals 17 residues.

The chain joins TRBV27 to TRBJ2-5; D is perhaps TRBD1 (6 bases). The CDR3 consists of 17 residues. The V gene lost 0 bases and the J gene lost 5 bases, with 19 bases spanning the gap. Germline V gene sequence: CDR1 MNHEY, CDR2 SMNVEV (reference sequence). CDR3 region: CASSLSGTLNPWETQYF. The CDR3 region has the DNA TGTGCCAGCAGTTTATCGGGGACACTGAATCCGTGGGAGACCCAGTACTTC.

This chain uses TRBV5-1 with TRBJ2-7; 12 bases fit TRBD2. Germline V lookup: CDR1 SGHRS, CDR2 YFSETQ. V was clipped by 2 bases and J by 4 bases; unmatched bases: 4. The CDR3 loop spans 15 amino acids. CDR3: CASSLRLAGVYEQYF. For the CDR3, the DNA is TGCGCCAGCAGCTTAAGACTAGCGGGAGTATACGAGCAGTACTTC.

The rearrangement uses TRBV5-1 and TRBJ2-2, with TRBD2 matching over 7 bases. Germline CDR1 is SGHRS and CDR2 is YFSETQ. V was clipped by 3 bases and J by 7 bases; unmatched bases: 12. This CDR3 has 16 residues. This CDR3 reads CASSSYPGTTGGELFF. The CDR3 nucleotides read TGCGCCAGCAGCTCCTACCCCGGGACTACCGGCGGGGAGCTGTTTTTT.

This clone was counted only a few times. CDR3 residues: CASSLAGGMNTEAFF. DNA for the CDR3: TGTGCCAGCAGCTTAGCGGGGGGGATGAACACTGAAGCTTTCTTT. The chain carries TRBV11-1 and TRBJ1-1, with a weak D call TRBD1 (5 bases). V was clipped by 0 bases and J by 0 bases, with 8 bases between them. This CDR3 is 15 amino acids long. Germline-derived CDR1 and CDR2 are SGHAT and FQDESV (reference sequence).

V and J are TRBV30 and TRBJ2-3; D ambiguous. The CDR3 sequence is 13 residues long. V lost 1 base and J 0 bases, leaving 5 bases between the germline ends. Germline CDR1 and CDR2: GTSNPN and SVGIG (reference sequence). The CDR3 loop reads CAWSGTSTDTQYF. In nucleotides, the CDR3 is TGTGCCTGGAGTGGAACTAGCACAGATACGCAGTATTTT. Variable domain in full (rest from reference TRBV30 and TRBJ2-3): SQTIHQWPATLVQPVGSPLSLECTVEGTSNPNLYWYRQAAGRGLQLLFYSVGIGQISSEVPQNLSASRPQDRQFILSSKKLLLSDSGFYLCAWSGTSTDTQYFGPGTRLTVL.

As DNA, the CDR3 is TGTGCCAGTAGTATAGGCCACAGCTACTACGAGCAGTACTTC. Translating gives CASSIGHSYYEQYF. J is TRBJ2-7 and V is TRBV19; D call uncertain. Deletions cut 1 base from V and 3 bases from J, with 10 bases between. The CDR3 length is 14 residues. Germline assignment: CDR1 LNHDA and CDR2 SQIVND (reference sequence).

The J gene is TRBJ2-7, the V gene TRBV7-9, with TRBD2 matching 7 bases. This CDR3 contains 17 residues. Germline V lookup: CDR1 SEHNR, CDR2 FQNEAQ (reference sequence). The V segment lost 2 bases and the J segment 1 base; nucleotides outside the gene matches: 11. Here the CDR3 reads CASSLFLAESISYEQYF. The DNA of the CDR3 is TGTGCCAGCAGCTTATTCCTAGCGGAGTCGATTTCCTACGAGCAGTACTTC.

The V call is TRBV4-1, the J call TRBJ2-1; TRBD2 matches at 16 bases. Per germline, CDR1 MGHRA and CDR2 YSYEKL. There are 19 residues in the CDR3. With 3 bases clipped from V and 5 bases from J, the junction kept 10 bases outside the gene matches. CDR3 amino acids: CASSHPGLAGGPNNNEQFF. The CDR3 nucleotides read TGCGCCAGCAGCCACCCGGGACTAGCGGGAGGGCCGAATAACAATGAGCAGTTCTTC.

This chain connects TRBV29-1 to TRBJ2-7; tentative D call: TRBD2 (6 bases). Per germline, CDR1 SQVTM and CDR2 ANQGSEA. Deletions cut 5 bases from V and 4 bases from J, with 9 bases between. The CDR3 is 11 residues long. As DNA, the CDR3 is TGCAGCGTTCGGCGGGATTACGAGCAGTACTTC. Translation: CSVRRDYEQYF.

The rearrangement links TRBV28 to TRBJ2-7; D may be TRBD2 (6 bases). The germline V gene encodes CDR1 MDHEN and CDR2 SYDVKM. The CDR3 totals 19 residues. V was cut by 2 bases and J by 0 bases, with 23 bases left in between. CDR3 nucleotides: TGTGCCAGCAGTTTAAGCCCTTTTCTGGGTAGCGGTAGCTCCTACGAGCAGTACTTC. This gives the protein CASSLSPFLGSGSSYEQYF.

Remarks on this clone: An end of the junction does not agree with germline; a read error may underlie this. In DNA, the CDR3 is TGTGCCAGTAGTGGACACCAGGAGACCCAGTACTTC. Translated: CASSGHQETQYF. The genes are TRBV19 and TRBJ2-5, with D possibly matching TRBD1 (5 bases). The CDR3 loop spans 12 amino acids. Germline CDR1 reads LNHDA; CDR2 reads SQIVND (reference sequence).